These T cell receptor beta chains were read from a single sample in a study of OX40 agonist ivuxolimab in advanced cancers. Method: immunoSEQ multiplex PCR; TCRdb's copy keeps in-frame clones and lacks some. In the table there are over 45,000 clones, 88% of which are singletons. The sequences come from CD4+ or CD8+ T cells sorted from blood, collected in a trial of the OX40 agonist ivuxolimab. The receptors were gathered from an adult with an advanced solid tumor such as melanoma, head and neck, liver or kidney cancer. The CDR3 runs from the conserved cysteine through the conserved F or W. D genes are given only for firm matches. Clone size is stated in some rows and not others, as once, few, many or a class when expanded.

>-|TRBV18|TRBJ1-1|-
TGTGCCAGCTCACCTACAGGTTGGGACACTGAAGCTTTCTTT
CASSPTGWDTEAFF
>-|TRBV28|TRBJ1-1|-
TGTGCCAGCAGTTCTGCCGCACACGGGTGGGACACTGAAGCTTTCTTT
CASSSAAHGWDTEAFF
>-|TRBV7-6|TRBJ1-3|few
TGTGCCAGCAGCAGCGGACCCTCCTCTGGAAACACCATATATTTT
CASSSGPSSGNTIYF
>TRBD2|TRBV5-1|TRBJ2-3|-
TGCGCCAGCAGCTTGCAGCGGGGAAGCACAGATACGCAGTATTTT
CASSLQRGSTDTQYF
>-|TRBV6-4|TRBJ1-1|-
TGTGCCAGCAGTGACTCCCGGACCCGTCTAATGAACACTGAAGCTTTCTTT
CASSDSRTRLMNTEAFF
>TRBD2|TRBV10-3|TRBJ2-3|-
TGTGCCATCAGTGGGCGGGGGGGAGGCACAGATACGCAGTATTTT
CAISGRGGGTDTQYF
>-|TRBV2|TRBJ1-2|-
TGTGCCAGCAGTGAACAATATGCGGGTAACTATGGCTACACCTTC
CASSEQYAGNYGYTF
>TRBD1|TRBV7-2|TRBJ2-2|-
TGTGCCAGCAGCGGTGCCGGGACAGGAGGGACCGGGGAGCTGTTTTTT
CASSGAGTGGTGELFF
>TRBD1|TRBV7-9|TRBJ2-3|-
TGTGCCAGCAGCGGGACAGGGGCTAGCACAGATACGCAGTATTTT
CASSGTGASTDTQYF
>-|TRBV10-1|TRBJ2-3|-
TGCGCCAGCAGCAGGGGTGAGGGCACAGATACGCAGTATTTT
CASSRGEGTDTQYF
>TRBD1|TRBV28|TRBJ1-2|-
TGTGCCAGCAGTTTAAGGACAGGTTTTAACTATGGCTACACCTTC
CASSLRTGFNYGYTF
>-|TRBV28|TRBJ2-1|-
TGTGCCAGCACTCTCTACAATGAGCAGTTCTTC
CASTLYNEQFF
>-|TRBV2|TRBJ1-3|once
TGTGCCAGCAGTGAGCAGGGTAGGATCTCTGGAAACACCATATATTTT
CASSEQGRISGNTIYF
>TRBD1|TRBV7-2|TRBJ2-7|-
TGTGCCAGCAGCTGGAAAGGACAGGGGGACTACGAGCAGTACTTC
CASSWKGQGDYEQYF
>-|TRBV18|TRBJ1-1|-
TGTGCCAGCTCACCACCGTTCCAGGGTCTTAAGACTGAAGCTTTCTTT
CASSPPFQGLKTEAFF
>TRBD1|TRBV27|TRBJ2-1|-
TGTGCCAGCAGTCCCCACGGGACAGGCGTATACAATGAGCAGTTCTTC
CASSPHGTGVYNEQFF
>TRBD1|TRBV5-1|TRBJ1-1|-
TGCGCCAGCAGGACCGGGACAGGGGGCCACACTGAAGCTTTCTTT
CASRTGTGGHTEAFF
>TRBD1|TRBV28|TRBJ1-1|-
TGTGCCAGCAGAAAGACAGGGATCAGAAACACTGAAGCTTTCTTT
CASRKTGIRNTEAFF
>TRBD1|TRBV7-3|TRBJ2-1|-
TGTGCCAGCAGCTCCGGGACAGGGGGTTACAATGAGCAGTTCTTC
CASSSGTGGYNEQFF
>-|TRBV5-6|TRBJ2-2|once
TGTGCCAGCAGGGAGGATTTGAACACCGGGGAGCTGTTTTTT
CASREDLNTGELFF
>-|TRBV9|TRBJ1-6|-
TGTGCCAGCAGCGGACTAGGACAGAACAATTCACCCCTCCACTTT
CASSGLGQNNSPLHF
>-|TRBV30|TRBJ2-3|-
TGTGCCTGGAGTCCGGGACTTTCCACAGATACGCAGTATTTT
CAWSPGLSTDTQYF
>-|TRBV28|TRBJ1-2|-
TGTGCCAGCAGTTTAAGACAGGCCAACTATGGCTACACCTTC
CASSLRQANYGYTF
>-|TRBV6-5|TRBJ1-4|-
TGTGCCAGCAGCATCGGACGGATTAATGAAAAACTGTTTTTT
CASSIGRINEKLFF
>TRBD2|TRBV6-5|TRBJ2-1|-
TGTGCCAGCGTACTAGCGGGGGGAAATGGGCAGTTCTTC
CASVLAGGNGQFF